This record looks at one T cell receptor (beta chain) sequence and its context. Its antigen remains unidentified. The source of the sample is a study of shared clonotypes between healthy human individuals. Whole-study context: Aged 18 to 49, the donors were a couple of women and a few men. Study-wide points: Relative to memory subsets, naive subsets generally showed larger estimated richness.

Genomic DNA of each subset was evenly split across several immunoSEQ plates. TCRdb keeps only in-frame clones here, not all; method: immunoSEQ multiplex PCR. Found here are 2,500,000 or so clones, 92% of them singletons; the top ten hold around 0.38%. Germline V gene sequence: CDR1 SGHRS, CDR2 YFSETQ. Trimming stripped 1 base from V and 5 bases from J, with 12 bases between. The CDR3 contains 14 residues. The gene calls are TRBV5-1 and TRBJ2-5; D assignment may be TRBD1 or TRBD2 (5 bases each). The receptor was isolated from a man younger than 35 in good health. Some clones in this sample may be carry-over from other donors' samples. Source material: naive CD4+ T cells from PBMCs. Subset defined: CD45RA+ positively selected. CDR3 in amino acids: CASSLWGSGETQYF. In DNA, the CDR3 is TGCGCCAGCAGCTTGTGGGGGTCAGGGGAGACCCAGTACTTC.